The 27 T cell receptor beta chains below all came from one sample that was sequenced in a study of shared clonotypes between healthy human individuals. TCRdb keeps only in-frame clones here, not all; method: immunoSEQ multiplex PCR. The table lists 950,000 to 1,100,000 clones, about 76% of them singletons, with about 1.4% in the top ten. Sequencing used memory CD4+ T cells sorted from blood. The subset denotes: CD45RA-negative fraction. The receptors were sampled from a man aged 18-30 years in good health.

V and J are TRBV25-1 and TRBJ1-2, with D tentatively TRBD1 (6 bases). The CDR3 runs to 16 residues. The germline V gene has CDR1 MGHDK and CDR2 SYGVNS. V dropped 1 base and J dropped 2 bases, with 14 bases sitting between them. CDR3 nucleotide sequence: TGTGCCAGCAGTGAATCTCCGGGGGGGCCCAACTATGGCTACACCTTC. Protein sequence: CASSESPGGPNYGYTF.

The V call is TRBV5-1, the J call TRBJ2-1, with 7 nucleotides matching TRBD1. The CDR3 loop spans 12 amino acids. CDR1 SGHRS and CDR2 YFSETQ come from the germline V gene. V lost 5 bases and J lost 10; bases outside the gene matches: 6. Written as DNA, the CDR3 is TGCGCCAGCAGGGAGCAGGGGGACGAGCAGTTCTTC. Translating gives CASREQGDEQFF. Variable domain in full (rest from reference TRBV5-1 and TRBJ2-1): KAGVTQTPRYLIKTRGQQVTLSCSPISGHRSVSWYQQTPGQGLQFLFEYFSETQRNKGNFPGRFSGRQFSNSRSEMNVSTLELGDSALYLCASREQGDEQFFGPGTRLTVL.

The CDR3 bases are TGTGCCAGCAGTGAACGGGTAAATCAGCCCCAGCATTTT. It yields the protein CASSERVNQPQHF. The chain couples TRBV27 to TRBJ1-5; D uncertain. The CDR3 has 13 amino acids. The germline CDR1 and CDR2 sequences are MNHEY and SMNVEV (reference sequence). The V end lost 5 bases, the J end lost 4 bases, and 9 bases lay between the germline ends.

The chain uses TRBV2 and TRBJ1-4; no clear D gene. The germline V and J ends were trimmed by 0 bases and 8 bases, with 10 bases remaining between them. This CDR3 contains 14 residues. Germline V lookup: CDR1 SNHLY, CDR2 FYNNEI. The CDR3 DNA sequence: TGTGCCAGCAGTGAAGCCCTCCTTTGGGAAAAACTGTTTTTT. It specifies CASSEALLWEKLFF.

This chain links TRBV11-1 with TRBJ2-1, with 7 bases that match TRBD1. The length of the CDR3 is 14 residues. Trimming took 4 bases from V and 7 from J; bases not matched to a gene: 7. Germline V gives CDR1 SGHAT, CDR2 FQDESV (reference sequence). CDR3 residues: CASSSRQGRNEQFF. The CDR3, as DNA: TGTGCCAGCAGCTCCCGACAGGGTCGGAATGAGCAGTTCTTC.

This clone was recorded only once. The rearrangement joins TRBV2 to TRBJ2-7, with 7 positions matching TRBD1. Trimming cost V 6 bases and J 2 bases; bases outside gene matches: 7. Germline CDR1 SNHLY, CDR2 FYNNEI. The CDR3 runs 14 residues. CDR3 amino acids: CASRISGGTYEQYF. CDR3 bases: TGTGCCAGCAGGATCTCAGGGGGTACCTACGAGCAGTACTTC.

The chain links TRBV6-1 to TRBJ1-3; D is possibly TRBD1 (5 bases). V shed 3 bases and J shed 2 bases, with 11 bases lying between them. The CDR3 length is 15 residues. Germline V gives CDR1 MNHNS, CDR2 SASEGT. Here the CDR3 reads CASSDGGVTGNTIYF. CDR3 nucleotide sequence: TGTGCCAGCAGTGATGGGGGGGTTACTGGAAACACCATATATTTT.

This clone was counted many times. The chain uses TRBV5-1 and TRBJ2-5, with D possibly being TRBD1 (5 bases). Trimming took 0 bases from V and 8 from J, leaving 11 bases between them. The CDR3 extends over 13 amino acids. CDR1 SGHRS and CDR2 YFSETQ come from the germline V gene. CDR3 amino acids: CASSLEAGKTQYF. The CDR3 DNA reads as TGCGCCAGCAGCTTGGAGGCAGGGAAAACCCAGTACTTC.

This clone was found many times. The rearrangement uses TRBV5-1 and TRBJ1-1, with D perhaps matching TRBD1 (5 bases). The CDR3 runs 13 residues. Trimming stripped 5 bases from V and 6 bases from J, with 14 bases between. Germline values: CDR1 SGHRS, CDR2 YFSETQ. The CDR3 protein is CASSDGGVPEAFF. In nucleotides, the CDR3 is TGCGCCAGCAGTGACGGGGGGGTTCCTGAAGCTTTCTTT.

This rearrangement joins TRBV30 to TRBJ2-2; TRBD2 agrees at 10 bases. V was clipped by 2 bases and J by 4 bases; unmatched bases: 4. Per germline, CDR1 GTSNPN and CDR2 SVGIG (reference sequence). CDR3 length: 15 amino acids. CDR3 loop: CAWSRAGGFTGELFF. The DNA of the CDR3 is TGTGCCTGGAGTAGAGCGGGAGGGTTCACCGGGGAGCTGTTTTTT.

CDR3 in DNA: TGTGCCAGCGGGACTAGCGGAGATACGCAGTATTTT. Its translation is CASGTSGDTQYF. The chain joins TRBV6-1 to TRBJ2-3, with 11 nucleotides matching TRBD2. Looked up from germline, CDR1 is MNHNS and CDR2 is SASEGT. With V trimmed by 8 bases and J by 5 bases, 0 bases remained unmatched. This CDR3 comprises 12 residues.

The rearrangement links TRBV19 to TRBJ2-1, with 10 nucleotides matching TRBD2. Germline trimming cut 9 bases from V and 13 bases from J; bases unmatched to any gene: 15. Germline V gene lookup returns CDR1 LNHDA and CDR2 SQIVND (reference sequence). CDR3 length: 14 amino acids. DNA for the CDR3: TGTGCCAGCAGGCCTAGCGGGAGTTTGGGGGAACAGTTCTTC. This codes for CASRPSGSLGEQFF.

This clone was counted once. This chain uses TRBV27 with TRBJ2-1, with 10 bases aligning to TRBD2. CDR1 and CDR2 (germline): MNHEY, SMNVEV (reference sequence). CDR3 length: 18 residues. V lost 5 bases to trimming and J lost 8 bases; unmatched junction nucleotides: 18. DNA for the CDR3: TGTGCCAGCAGTCAAAGGGCCTTCGGGACTAGCGCGGTTCATGAGCAGTTCTTC. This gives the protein CASSQRAFGTSAVHEQFF.

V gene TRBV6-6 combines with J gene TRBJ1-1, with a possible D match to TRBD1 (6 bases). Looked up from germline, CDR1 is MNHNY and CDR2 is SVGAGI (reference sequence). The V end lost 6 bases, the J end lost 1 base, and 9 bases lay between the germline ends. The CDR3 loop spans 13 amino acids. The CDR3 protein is CASSGQKNTEAFF. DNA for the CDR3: TGTGCCAGCAGCGGACAGAAGAACACTGAAGCTTTCTTT.

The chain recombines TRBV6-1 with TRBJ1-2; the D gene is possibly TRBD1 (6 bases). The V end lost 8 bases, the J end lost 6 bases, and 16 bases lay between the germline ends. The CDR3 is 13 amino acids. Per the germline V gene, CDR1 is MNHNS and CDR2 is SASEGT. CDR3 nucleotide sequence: TGTGCCAGCCTACACCTCGGGGGGCATGGCTACACCTTC. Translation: CASLHLGGHGYTF.

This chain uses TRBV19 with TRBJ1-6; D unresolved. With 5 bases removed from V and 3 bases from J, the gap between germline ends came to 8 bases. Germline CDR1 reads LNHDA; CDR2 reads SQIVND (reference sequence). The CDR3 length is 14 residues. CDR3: CASSPSFYNSPLHF. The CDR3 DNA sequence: TGTGCCAGTAGTCCCTCCTTCTATAATTCACCCCTCCACTTT.

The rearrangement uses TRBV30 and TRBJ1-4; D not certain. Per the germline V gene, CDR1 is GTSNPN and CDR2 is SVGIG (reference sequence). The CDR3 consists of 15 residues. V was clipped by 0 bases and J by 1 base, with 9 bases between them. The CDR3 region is CAWSVRRGTNEKLFF. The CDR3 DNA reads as TGTGCCTGGAGTGTTCGACGGGGAACTAATGAAAAACTGTTTTTT.

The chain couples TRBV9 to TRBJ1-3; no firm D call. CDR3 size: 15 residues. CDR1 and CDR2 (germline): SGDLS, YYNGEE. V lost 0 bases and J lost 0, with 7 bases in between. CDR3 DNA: TGTGCCAGCAGCGTAGATATTGGCTCTGGAAACACCATATATTTT. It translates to CASSVDIGSGNTIYF.

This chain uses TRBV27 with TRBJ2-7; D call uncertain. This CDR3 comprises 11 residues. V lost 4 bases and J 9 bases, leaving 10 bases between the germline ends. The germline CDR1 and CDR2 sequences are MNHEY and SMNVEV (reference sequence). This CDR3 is CASSYASRQYF. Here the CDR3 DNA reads TGTGCCAGCAGTTACGCGTCGAGGCAGTACTTC.

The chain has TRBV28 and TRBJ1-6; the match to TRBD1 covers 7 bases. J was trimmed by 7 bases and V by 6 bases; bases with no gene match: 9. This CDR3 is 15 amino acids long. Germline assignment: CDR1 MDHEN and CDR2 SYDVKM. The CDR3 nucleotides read TGTGCCAGCAGCTTAACGGGACAGTGGAATTCACCCCTCCACTTT. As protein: CASSLTGQWNSPLHF.

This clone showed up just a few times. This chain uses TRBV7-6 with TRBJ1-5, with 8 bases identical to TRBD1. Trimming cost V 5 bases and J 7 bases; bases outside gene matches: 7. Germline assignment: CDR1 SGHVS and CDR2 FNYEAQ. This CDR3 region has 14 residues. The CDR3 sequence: CASSTGQGGQPQHF. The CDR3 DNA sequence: TGTGCCAGCAGCACTGGACAGGGAGGGCAGCCCCAGCATTTT. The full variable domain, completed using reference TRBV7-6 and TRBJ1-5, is GAGVSQSPRYKVTKRGQDVALRCDPISGHVSLYWYRQALGQGPEFLTYFNYEAQQDKSGLPNDRFSAERPEGSISTLTIQRTEQRDSAMYRCASSTGQGGQPQHFGDGTRLSIL.

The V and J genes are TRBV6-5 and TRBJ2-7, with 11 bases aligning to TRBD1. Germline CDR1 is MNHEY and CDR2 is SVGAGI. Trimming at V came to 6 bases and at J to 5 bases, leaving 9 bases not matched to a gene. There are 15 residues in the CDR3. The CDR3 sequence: CASRTGTGGRNEQYF. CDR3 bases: TGTGCCAGCAGGACCGGGACAGGGGGTCGGAACGAGCAGTACTTC.

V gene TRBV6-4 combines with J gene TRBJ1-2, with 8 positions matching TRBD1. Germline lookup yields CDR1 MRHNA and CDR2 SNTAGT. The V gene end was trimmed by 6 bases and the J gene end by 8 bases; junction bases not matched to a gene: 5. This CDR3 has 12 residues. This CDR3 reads CASSDRGGGYTF. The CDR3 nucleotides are TGTGCCAGCAGCGACAGGGGAGGAGGCTACACCTTC.

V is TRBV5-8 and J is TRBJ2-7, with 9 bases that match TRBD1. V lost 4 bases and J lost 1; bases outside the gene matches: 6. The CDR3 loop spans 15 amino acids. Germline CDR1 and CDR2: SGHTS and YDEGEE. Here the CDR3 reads CASSLTGGGSYEQYF. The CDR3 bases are TGTGCCAGCAGCCTGACAGGGGGTGGGTCCTACGAGCAGTACTTC.

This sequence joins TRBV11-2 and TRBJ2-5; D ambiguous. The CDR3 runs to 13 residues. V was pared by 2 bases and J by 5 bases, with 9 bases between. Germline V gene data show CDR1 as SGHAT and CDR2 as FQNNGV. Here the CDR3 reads CASSLSSAETQYF. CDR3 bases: TGTGCCAGCAGCTTATCTAGTGCGGAGACCCAGTACTTC.

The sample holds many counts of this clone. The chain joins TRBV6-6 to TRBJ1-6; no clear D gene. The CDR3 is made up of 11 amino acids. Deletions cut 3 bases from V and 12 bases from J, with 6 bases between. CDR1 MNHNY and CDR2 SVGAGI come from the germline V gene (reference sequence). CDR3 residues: CASSYSGPLHF. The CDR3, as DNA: TGTGCCAGCAGTTATTCCGGACCCCTCCACTTT.

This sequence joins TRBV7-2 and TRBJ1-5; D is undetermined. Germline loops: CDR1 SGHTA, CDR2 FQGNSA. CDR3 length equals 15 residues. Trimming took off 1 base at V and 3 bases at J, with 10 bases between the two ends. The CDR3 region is CASSLVAENNQPQHF. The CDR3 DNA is TGTGCCAGCAGCTTAGTGGCAGAGAACAATCAGCCCCAGCATTTT.